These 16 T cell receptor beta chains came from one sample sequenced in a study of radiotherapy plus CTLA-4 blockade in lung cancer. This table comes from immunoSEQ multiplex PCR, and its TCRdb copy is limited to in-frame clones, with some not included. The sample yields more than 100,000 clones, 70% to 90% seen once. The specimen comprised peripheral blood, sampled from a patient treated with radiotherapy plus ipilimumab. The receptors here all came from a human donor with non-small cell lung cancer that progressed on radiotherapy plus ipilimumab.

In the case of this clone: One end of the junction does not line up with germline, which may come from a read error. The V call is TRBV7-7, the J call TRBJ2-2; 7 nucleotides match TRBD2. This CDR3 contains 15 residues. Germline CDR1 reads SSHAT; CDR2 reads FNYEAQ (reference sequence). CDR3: CASSLSGSGTGELFF. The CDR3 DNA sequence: TGTGCTAGCAGCCTTAGCGGGTCGGGGACCGGGGAGCTGTTTTTT.

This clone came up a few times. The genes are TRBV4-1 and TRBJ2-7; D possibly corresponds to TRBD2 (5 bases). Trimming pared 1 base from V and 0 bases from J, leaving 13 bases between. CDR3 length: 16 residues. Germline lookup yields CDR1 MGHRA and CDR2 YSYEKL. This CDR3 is CASSQALAVSSYEQYF. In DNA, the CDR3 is TGCGCCAGCAGCCAAGCTCTAGCAGTGAGCTCCTACGAGCAGTACTTC.

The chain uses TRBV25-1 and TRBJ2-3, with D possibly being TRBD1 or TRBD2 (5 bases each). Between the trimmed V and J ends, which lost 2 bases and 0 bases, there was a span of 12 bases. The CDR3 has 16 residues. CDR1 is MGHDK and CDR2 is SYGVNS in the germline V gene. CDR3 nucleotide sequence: TGTGCCAGCAGTGAAGGGACCGGGGCTAGCACAGATACGCAGTATTTT. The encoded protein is CASSEGTGASTDTQYF.

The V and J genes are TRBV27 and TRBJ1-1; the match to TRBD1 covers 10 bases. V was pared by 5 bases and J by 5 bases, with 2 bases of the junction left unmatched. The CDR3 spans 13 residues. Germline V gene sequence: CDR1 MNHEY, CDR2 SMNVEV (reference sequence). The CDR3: CASSRTGGTEAFF. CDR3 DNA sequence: TGTGCCAGCAGTAGGACAGGGGGTACTGAAGCTTTCTTT.

The CDR3 region is CASSRGTSYEQYF. CDR3 DNA sequence: TGTGCCAGCAGCCGGGGGACGTCCTACGAGCAGTACTTC. This rearrangement joins TRBV7-9 to TRBJ2-7, with D perhaps matching TRBD2 (6 bases). Trimming pared 5 bases from V and 1 base from J, leaving 9 bases between. The length of the CDR3 is 13 residues. The V gene's germline CDR1 is SEHNR and CDR2 FQNEAQ (reference sequence).

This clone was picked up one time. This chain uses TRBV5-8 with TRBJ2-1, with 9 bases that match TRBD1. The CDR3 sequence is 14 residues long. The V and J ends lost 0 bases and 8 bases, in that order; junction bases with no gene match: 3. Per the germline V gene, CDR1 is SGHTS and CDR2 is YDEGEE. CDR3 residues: CASSLGQGDDEQFF. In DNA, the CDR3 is TGTGCCAGCAGCTTGGGACAGGGGGATGATGAGCAGTTCTTC. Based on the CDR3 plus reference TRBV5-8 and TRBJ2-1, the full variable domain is EAGVTQSPTHLIKTRGQQATLRCSPISGHTSVYWYQQALGLGLQFLLWYDEGEERNRGNFPPRFSGRQFPNYSSELNVNALELEDSALYLCASSLGQGDDEQFFGPGTRLTVL.

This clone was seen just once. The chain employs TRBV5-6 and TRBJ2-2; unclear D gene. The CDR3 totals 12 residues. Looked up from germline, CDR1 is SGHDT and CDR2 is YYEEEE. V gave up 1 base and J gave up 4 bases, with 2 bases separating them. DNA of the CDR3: TGTGCCAGCAGCTTGACCACCGGGGAGCTGTTTTTT. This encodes CASSLTTGELFF.

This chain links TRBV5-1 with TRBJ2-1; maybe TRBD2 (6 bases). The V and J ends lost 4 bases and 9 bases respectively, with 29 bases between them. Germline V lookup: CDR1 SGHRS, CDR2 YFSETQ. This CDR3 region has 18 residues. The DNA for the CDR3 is TGCGCCAGCAGCCCCTCGACTGATGCGGGGAATCCCAGCAGTGAGCAGTTCTTC. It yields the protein CASSPSTDAGNPSSEQFF.

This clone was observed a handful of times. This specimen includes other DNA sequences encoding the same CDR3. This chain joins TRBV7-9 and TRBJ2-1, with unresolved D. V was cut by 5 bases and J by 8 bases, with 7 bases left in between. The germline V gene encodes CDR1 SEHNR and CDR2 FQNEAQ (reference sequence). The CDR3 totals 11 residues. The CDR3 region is CASSALDEQFF. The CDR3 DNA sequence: TGTGCCAGCAGCGCCCTTGATGAGCAGTTCTTC. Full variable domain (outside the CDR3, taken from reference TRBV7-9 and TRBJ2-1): DTGVSQNPRHKITKRGQNVTFRCDPISEHNRLYWYRQTLGQGPEFLTYFQNEAQLEKSRLLSDRFSAERPKGSFSTLEIQRTEQGDSAMYLCASSALDEQFFGPGTRLTVL.

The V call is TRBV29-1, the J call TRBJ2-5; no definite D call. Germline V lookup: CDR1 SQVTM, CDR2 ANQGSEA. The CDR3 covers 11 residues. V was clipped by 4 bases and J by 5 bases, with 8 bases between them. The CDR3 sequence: CSVGSLETQYF. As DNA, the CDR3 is TGCAGCGTTGGTAGCTTGGAGACCCAGTACTTC.

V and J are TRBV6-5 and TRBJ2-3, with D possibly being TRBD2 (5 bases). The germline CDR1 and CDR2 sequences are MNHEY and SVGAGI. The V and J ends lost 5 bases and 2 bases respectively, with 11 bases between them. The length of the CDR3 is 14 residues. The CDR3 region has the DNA TGTGCCAGCAGTGGAGATGGACTCACAGATACGCAGTATTTT. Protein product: CASSGDGLTDTQYF.

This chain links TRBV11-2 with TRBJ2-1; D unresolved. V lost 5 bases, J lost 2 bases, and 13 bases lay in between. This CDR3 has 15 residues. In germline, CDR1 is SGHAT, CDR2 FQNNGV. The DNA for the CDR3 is TGTGCCAGCAGCAAACCCTTTGGGCCCTACAATGAGCAGTTCTTC. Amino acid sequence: CASSKPFGPYNEQFF.

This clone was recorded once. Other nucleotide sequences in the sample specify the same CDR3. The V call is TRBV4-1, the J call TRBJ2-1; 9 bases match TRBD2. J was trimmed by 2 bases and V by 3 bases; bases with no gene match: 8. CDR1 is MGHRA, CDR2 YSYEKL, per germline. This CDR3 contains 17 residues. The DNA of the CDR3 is TGCGCCAGCAGCCAGGGTAGCGGGAGAGGTCCCTACAATGAGCAGTTCTTC. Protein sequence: CASSQGSGRGPYNEQFF.

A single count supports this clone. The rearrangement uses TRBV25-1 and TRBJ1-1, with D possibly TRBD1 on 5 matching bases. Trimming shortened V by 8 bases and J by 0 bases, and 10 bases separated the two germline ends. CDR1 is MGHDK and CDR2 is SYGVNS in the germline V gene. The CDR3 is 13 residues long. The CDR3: CASRDAVNTEAFF. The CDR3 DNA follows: TGTGCCAGCCGGGACGCGGTGAACACTGAAGCTTTCTTT.

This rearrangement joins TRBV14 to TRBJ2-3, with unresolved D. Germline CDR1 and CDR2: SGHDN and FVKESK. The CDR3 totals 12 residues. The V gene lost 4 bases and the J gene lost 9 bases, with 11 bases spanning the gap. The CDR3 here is CASSRRTGTQYF. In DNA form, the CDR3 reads TGTGCCAGCAGCCGGCGAACCGGGACGCAGTATTTT.

CDR3 DNA: TGTGCCAGCAGCGTAGCTACGGACAGAAACTATGGCTACACCTTC. Protein: CASSVATDRNYGYTF. This chain connects TRBV9 to TRBJ1-2; TRBD1 is a possible D gene (6 bases). Trimming cost V 0 bases and J 2 bases, with 11 bases left between them. CDR1 is SGDLS, CDR2 YYNGEE, per germline. The CDR3 covers 15 residues.